This T cell receptor (beta chain) derives from a study of shared clonotypes between healthy human individuals. The assay ran at deep level. Sequencing was performed with immunoSEQ multiplex PCR; in TCRdb, only in-frame clones are kept and a portion is missing. The sample records 450,000 to 500,000 clones, roughly 80% being singletons. The CDR3 is made up of 13 amino acids. CDR1 is SQVTM, CDR2 ANQGSEA, per germline. V was trimmed by 7 bases and J by 0 bases, leaving 12 bases between them. Sequencing used PBMCs. The rearrangement uses TRBV29-1 and TRBJ1-1, with a tentative D call TRBD1 (5 bases). The receptor was derived from a woman between 35 and 50 years old in good health. Some clones in this sample may be carry-over from other donors' samples. CDR3 sequence (DNA): TGCAGCGCACCAGGGCCGGTGAACACTGAAGCTTTCTTT. The encoded protein is CSAPGPVNTEAFF. Full variable domain (missing parts from reference TRBV29-1 and TRBJ1-1): SAVISQKPSRDICQRGTSLTIQCQVDSQVTMMFWYRQQPGQSLTLIATANQGSEATYESGFVIDKFPISRPNLTFSTLTVSNMSPEDSSIYLCSAPGPVNTEAFFGQGTRLTVV.